This entry is about one T cell receptor (beta chain). Its target is not known. Each donor was healthy, and each was a bone marrow donor. CDR3 length equals 15 residues. V lost 0 bases, J lost 7 bases, and 6 bases stayed unmatched. The V gene's germline CDR1 is SGHNT and CDR2 YYREEE (reference sequence). These data come from a study of cytomegalovirus exposure and HLA in healthy donors. Primers: 60 Vbeta forward and 13 Jbeta reverse. The method was immunoSEQ multiplex PCR; TCRdb's version includes in-frame clones alone and lacks a portion of them. The sample lists more than 95,000 clones, over 75% seen once, with 5.8% in the top ten. Findings and caveats of the study: Likely technical artifact: a cluster of highly shared sequence variants.

The material sequenced was PBMCs. The gene calls are TRBV5-4 and TRBJ1-4; 7 bases map to TRBD1. The sequence derives from a man between 60 and 70 years old in good health and CMV-seropositive. The CDR3 spells CASSLGKGGFEKLFF. Written as DNA, the CDR3 is TGTGCCAGCAGCTTGGGTAAAGGGGGCTTTGAAAAACTGTTTTTT.